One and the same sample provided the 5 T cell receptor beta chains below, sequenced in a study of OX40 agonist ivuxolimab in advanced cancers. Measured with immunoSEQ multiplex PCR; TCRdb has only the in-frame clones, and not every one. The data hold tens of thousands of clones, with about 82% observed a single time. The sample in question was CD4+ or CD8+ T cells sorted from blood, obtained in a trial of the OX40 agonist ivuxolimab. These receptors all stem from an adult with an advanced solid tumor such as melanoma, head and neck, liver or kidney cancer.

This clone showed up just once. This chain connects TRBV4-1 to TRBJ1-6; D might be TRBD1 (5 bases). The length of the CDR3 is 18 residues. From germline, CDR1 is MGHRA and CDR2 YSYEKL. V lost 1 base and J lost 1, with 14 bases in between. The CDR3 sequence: CASSQGVQVVSYNSPLHF. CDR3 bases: TGCGCCAGCAGCCAAGGCGTACAGGTGGTATCCTATAATTCACCCCTCCACTTT.

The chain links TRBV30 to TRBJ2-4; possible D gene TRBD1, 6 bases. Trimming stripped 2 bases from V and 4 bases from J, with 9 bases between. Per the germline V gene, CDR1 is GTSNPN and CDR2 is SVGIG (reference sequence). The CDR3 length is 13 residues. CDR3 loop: CAWSRDTKNIQYF. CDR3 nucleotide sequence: TGTGCCTGGAGTAGGGACACTAAAAACATTCAGTACTTC.

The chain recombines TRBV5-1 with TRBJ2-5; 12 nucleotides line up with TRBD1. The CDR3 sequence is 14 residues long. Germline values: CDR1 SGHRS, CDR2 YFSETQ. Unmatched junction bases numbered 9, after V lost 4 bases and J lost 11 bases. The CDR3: CASSTGTGGLEQYF. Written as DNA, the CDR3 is TGCGCCAGCAGCACCGGGACAGGGGGCCTAGAGCAGTACTTC. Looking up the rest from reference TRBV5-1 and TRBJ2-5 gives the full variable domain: KAGVTQTPRYLIKTRGQQVTLSCSPISGHRSVSWYQQTPGQGLQFLFEYFSETQRNKGNFPGRFSGRQFSNSRSEMNVSTLELGDSALYLCASSTGTGGLEQYFGPGTRLLVL.

The CDR3 loop reads CASSLSLAPKQRELFF. The CDR3 bases are TGTGCCAGCAGCTTGAGTCTAGCGCCCAAGCAGAGGGAGCTGTTTTTT. The chain uses TRBV5-8 and TRBJ2-2, with D perhaps TRBD2 (6 bases). This CDR3 contains 16 residues. V lost 1 base to trimming and J lost 9 bases, with 19 bases between them. From germline, CDR1 is SGHTS and CDR2 YDEGEE.

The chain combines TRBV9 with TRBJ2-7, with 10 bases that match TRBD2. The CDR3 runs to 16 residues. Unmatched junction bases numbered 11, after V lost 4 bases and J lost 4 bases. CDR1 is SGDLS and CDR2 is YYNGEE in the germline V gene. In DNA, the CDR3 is TGTGCCAGCAGCAAAGAGGTAGCGGGAGGTAGTTACGAGCAGTACTTC. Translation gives CASSKEVAGGSYEQYF.